The 5 T cell receptor beta chains below all came from one sample that was sequenced in a study of CD8+ T cells in alopecia areata. Treatment specified: oral pan-JAK inhibitor, 5-10 mg twice daily. Investigators isolated RNA and reverse transcribed it into cDNA to act as the sequencing template. Measured with immunoSEQ multiplex PCR; TCRdb has only the in-frame clones, and not every one. This table holds roughly 110,000 clones, roughly 84% found once. The specimen was CD8+ T cells sorted from blood, collected at week 24, from a patient treated with tofacitinib. These receptors all stem from a human donor with alopecia areata.

The gene calls are TRBV5-8 and TRBJ1-1, with D unclear. There are 13 residues in the CDR3. The germline gives CDR1 SGHTS, CDR2 YDEGEE. The V end lost 4 bases, the J end lost 1 base, and 8 bases lay between the germline ends. The CDR3: CASSAGWNTEAFF. The DNA of the CDR3 is TGTGCCAGCAGCGCCGGATGGAACACTGAAGCTTTCTTT.

The V gene is TRBV11-3, the J gene TRBJ2-3; D assignment may be TRBD1 or TRBD2 (6 bases each). Germline V CDR1 and CDR2: SGHNT, YENEEA. The CDR3 length is 13 residues. V lost 6 bases to trimming and J lost 5 bases, with 12 bases between them. The CDR3 loop is CASRVRGLDTQYF. CDR3 in DNA: TGTGCCAGCAGGGTCCGGGGGCTAGATACGCAGTATTTT. Complete variable domain (other parts from reference TRBV11-3 and TRBJ2-3): EAGVVQSPRYKIIEKKQPVAFWCNPISGHNTLYWYLQNLGQGPELLIRYENEEAVDDSQLPKDRFSAERLKGVDSTLKIQPAELGDSAVYLCASRVRGLDTQYFGPGTRLTVL.

This chain links TRBV5-1 with TRBJ2-7; no reliable D call. This CDR3 is built from 15 residues. Germline CDR1 is SGHRS and CDR2 is YFSETQ. V dropped 2 bases and J dropped 2 bases, with 14 bases sitting between them. This CDR3 is CASSFSPAATYEQYF. The DNA for the CDR3 is TGCGCCAGCAGCTTTTCCCCGGCAGCCACCTACGAGCAGTACTTC.

The chain couples TRBV7-2 to TRBJ1-4; TRBD1 agrees at 9 bases. The CDR3 runs to 14 residues. Per germline, CDR1 SGHTA and CDR2 FQGNSA. J lost 4 bases, V lost 5 bases, and 2 bases had no gene match. Here the CDR3 reads CASSRTGVNEKLFF. CDR3 coding DNA: TGTGCCAGCAGCCGGACAGGGGTTAATGAAAAACTGTTTTTT.

The chain joins TRBV29-1 to TRBJ2-1; possibly TRBD2 for D (9 bases). V dropped 2 bases and J dropped 4 bases, with 33 bases sitting between them. CDR3 length equals 21 residues. The germline CDR1 and CDR2 sequences are SQVTM and ANQGSEA. This CDR3 is CSVEIKDRAHISGGGYNEQFF. The CDR3 DNA is TGCAGCGTTGAAATAAAGGACAGGGCCCATATTAGCGGGGGAGGTTACAATGAGCAGTTCTTC.